Sequencing of this T cell receptor beta chain was carried out in a study of cytomegalovirus exposure and HLA in healthy donors (dated by TCRdb to the late 2010s). Describing the broader study: According to a later analysis, the 120 or so validation repertoires were produced on the same platform as the roughly 700 repertoires of the first cohort. The study was designed to test whether signatures of past pathogen exposure could be identified by cataloging public T cell receptors. Besides the first cohort of approximately 670 subjects, a separate validation cohort made up of 120 or so different subjects was used. To predict cytomegalovirus infection status, the study combined high-throughput TCR immunosequencing, statistical association of individual TCRs with disease status, and machine learning. What the work shows at the level of the full study, not this receptor alone: Across donors, most TCR sequences were observed very rarely, whereas some public TCRs were present in many individuals. Subsequent analysis determined that TCRs grouped into clusters in the first cohort also showed a tendency toward co-occurrence across the 120 validation repertoires, and 94% of cluster scores exceeded 0. A later analysis had no HLA typing for the validation cohort, so co-occurrence there was scored across all 110 or so repertoires. In vitro tests confirmed that a few of the cytomegalovirus-associated TCR beta chains recognize cytomegalovirus antigens. The classifier was reported to diagnose cytomegalovirus status with high specificity and sensitivity in both the original and validation cohorts. The authors suggested that the approach could potentially be extended to other disease states and immunological phenotypes. The study gave a list of 150 to 200 TCR beta chains associated with cytomegalovirus.

Deletion took 3 bases off V and 4 bases off J, with a span of 17 bases between the germline ends. From cysteine to phenylalanine, the CDR3 is 16 amino acids long. Just the 48-base CDR3 DNA is kept, in frame starting at base 1. According to the germline V gene, CDR1 reads SNHLY and CDR2 reads FYNNEI. Libraries were built with the immunoSEQ multiplex PCR assay. The authors' pipeline ran thus. A statistical classification framework was built to diagnose cytomegalovirus status from the catalog of TCR beta chain sequences. The table comes from immuneACCESS by way of TCRdb, which keeps in-frame sequences with V and J called. Part of the clones is missing from these tables; in studies checked, under half for an unresolved V gene and the rest for unknown reasons. D and trimming come from the DNA, and the V and J calls and clone size come from that table. The sample table lists about 240,000 clones, about 87% of them with a count of one. 2% to 3% of the sample belongs to the ten largest clones.

The donors were included in the validation cohort of 100 to 150 subjects, a group kept apart from the roughly 730-subject first cohort. In the case of this clone: Its specific antigen is unknown. No clone much larger than this one lies a single base away; base qualities are absent.

The origin of this receptor is a man between 18 and 29 years old in good health and CMV-seronegative. The V and J genes are TRBV2 and TRBJ2-3; a tentative D call is TRBD2 (6 bases match). Sequencing was carried out using PBMCs. The nucleotides read TGTGCCAGCAGTGATGGTAGCGGCCTTGAGGCAGATACGCAGTATTTT. Translated, this gives CASSDGSGLEADTQYF.